Listed below are T cell receptor beta chains from one sample, sequenced in a study of human T cells and chemical hapten exposure. TCRdb re-called the RACE reads through MiXCR, storing one row per CDR3 protein. The repertoire consists of some 330,000 distinct CDR3 sequences, with about 5.4% occurring once and the leading ten covering over 6.5%. Material: whole blood, obtained in connection with sensitization to the hapten diphenylcyclopropenone (DPC). These receptors were obtained from a woman aged 18-30 years with alopecia areata. Some clones in this sample may be carry-over from other donors' samples. Each CDR3 is given with its conserved first and last residue. A D gene is named only where the DNA matches it firmly. A clone size is listed for some rows: how often the clone was seen (once, few, many), or a class if it is expanded.

many	TRBD1	TRBJ1-1	TRBV27	TGTGCCAGCAGTTCGGGACAGTCGGGGTTTAACACTGAAGCTTTCTTT	CASSSGQSGFNTEAFF
few	TRBD2	TRBJ2-2	TRBV12-3/TRBV12-4	TGTGCCAGCAGTGGACTAGTTTCTGGGGAGCTGTTTTTT	CASSGLVSGELFF
many	-	TRBJ1-6	TRBV10-3	TGTGCCATCGCTCCCGGGAATAATTCACCCCTCCACTTT	CAIAPGNNSPLHF
-	-	TRBJ2-7	TRBV27	TGTGCCAGCAGTTTCAGTTCCGGTCTCGTGTACGAGCAGTACTTC	CASSFSSGLVYEQYF
few	TRBD1	TRBJ1-2	TRBV10-3	TGTGCCATCAGTGAGCCGCAGGGGGCCCGGCTTAGCTATGGCTACACCTTC	CAISEPQGARLSYGYTF
few	TRBD1	TRBJ2-5	TRBV7-2	TGTGCCAGCACCCTACTATGGGGACAGCAAGAGACCCAGTACTTC	CASTLLWGQQETQYF
-	-	TRBJ1-6	TRBV5-5	TGTGCCAGCAGCTTGCCTCCCGGACCTATTTCACCCCTCCACTTT	CASSLPPGPISPLHF
many	TRBD2	TRBJ2-1	TRBV7-2	TGTGCCAGCAGCCAGGGAGGAGCGGGGGTGGGAGAGCAGTTCTTC	CASSQGGAGVGEQFF
many	TRBD1	TRBJ2-3	TRBV25-1	TGTGCCAGCAGTGGGGGACAGCGCACAGATACGCAGTATTTT	CASSGGQRTDTQYF
few	-	TRBJ1-5	TRBV20-1	TGCAGTGCTAGCCCCGGGGGGCGGCAGCCCCAGCATTTT	CSASPGGRQPQHF
many	TRBD2	TRBJ2-7	TRBV10-3	TGTGCCTCGGGACTAGCGGGGGTCTCCTACGAGCAGTACTTC	CASGLAGVSYEQYF
many	-	TRBJ1-6	TRBV28	TGTGCCAGCAGTTTAAGTCTTTCCCCCCTCCACTTT	CASSLSLSPLHF
few	TRBD2	TRBJ2-3	TRBV9	TGTGCCAGCAGCGCTAGCGGGGGCGGGTTTGGAGATACGCAGTATTTT	CASSASGGGFGDTQYF
-	-	TRBJ1-6	TRBV7-3	TGTGCCAGCAGCTTATCGCAGAATAATTCACCCCTCCACTTT	CASSLSQNNSPLHF
many	-	TRBJ1-1	TRBV7-9	TGTGCCAGCAGCCCACCTGGTGGCGAGATGAACACTGAAGCTTTCTTT	CASSPPGGEMNTEAFF
few	TRBD2	TRBJ2-3	TRBV4-2	TGTGCCAGCAGCCACGGGGAGGAGCGGGGTTGGGGCACAGATACGCAGTATTTT	CASSHGEERGWGTDTQYF
many	TRBD1	TRBJ1-6	TRBV6-6	TGTGCCGGAAGGGGGCTGTGGGATTCACCCCTCCACTTT	CAGRGLWDSPLHF
-	TRBD1	TRBJ1-4	TRBV6-5	TGTGCCAGCAGTCCCGACAGGGTATACGAAAAACTGTTTTTT	CASSPDRVYEKLFF
many	-	TRBJ2-7	TRBV28	TGTGCCAGCAGTCCCTTCGGTGGGGGCGGAAACTACGAGCAGTACTTC	CASSPFGGGGNYEQYF
-	TRBD2	TRBJ2-3	TRBV14	TGTGCCAGCAGCCTTAGCGGGGAGACAGATACGCAGTATTTT	CASSLSGETDTQYF
few	TRBD1	TRBJ2-3	TRBV11-2	TGTGCCAGCAGCCTTCACGGACAGGGGGGTAGCACAGATACGCAGTATTTT	CASSLHGQGGSTDTQYF
many	-	TRBJ1-5	TRBV6-5	TGTGCCAGCAGTTACTCGATCGACAGAAATAGCAATCAGCCCCAGCATTTT	CASSYSIDRNSNQPQHF
few	TRBD2	TRBJ2-3	TRBV12-5	TGTGCTAGTGGTCCAGGACTAGCGGGGGGCACAGATACGCAGTATTTT	CASGPGLAGGTDTQYF
-	-	TRBJ1-2	TRBV5-4	TGTGCCAGCAGCCCCGGACGGCCAATCGACTACACCTTC	CASSPGRPIDYTF
-	TRBD2	TRBJ2-3	TRBV20-1	TGCAGTGCTAGAGTCCAGCGGGGGAAATTGAGGACAGATACGCAGTATTTT	CSARVQRGKLRTDTQYF
-	TRBD1	TRBJ1-1	TRBV5-1	TGCGTCAGCAGCCCATCAACATGGGGACAGCAAAGGTCGAACACTGAAGCTTTCTTT	CVSSPSTWGQQRSNTEAFF
-	-	TRBJ2-5	TRBV6-6	TGTGCCAGCAGCGGCCCGTTTAACCTTGAGACCCAGTACTTC	CASSGPFNLETQYF
few	-	TRBJ2-5	TRBV6-2/TRBV6-3	TGTGCCAGCAGTCCTAGGGCCCAGGCCCTAAGGGCCCAGTACTTC	CASSPRAQALRAQYF
-	-	TRBJ2-2	TRBV4-3	TGCGCCAGCAGCCATCCAGACAGTGACACCGGGGAGCTGTTTTTT	CASSHPDSDTGELFF
-	-	TRBJ2-1	TRBV12-5	TGTGCTAGTGCCGTAGGGACCGGAGGAGATGAGCAGTTCTTC	CASAVGTGGDEQFF
many	TRBD1	TRBJ2-3	TRBV12-3/TRBV12-4	TGTGCCAGCAGTTTGGACAGGGGGCATCGCACAGATACGCAGTATTTT	CASSLDRGHRTDTQYF
many	-	TRBJ2-2	TRBV6-5	TGTGCCTCCATGCTCCGGGTTAAAACCGGGGAGCTGTTTTTT	CASMLRVKTGELFF
few	-	TRBJ2-7	TRBV6-5	TGTGCCAGCAGTTACGAGGCAGGGATCTCCTACGAGCAGTACTTC	CASSYEAGISYEQYF
few	-	TRBJ1-5	TRBV4-1	TGCGCCAGCAGCCAAGAGTGGAGGAACAATCAGCCCCAGCATTTT	CASSQEWRNNQPQHF
many	-	TRBJ1-4	TRBV14	TGTGCCAGCAGCCAAGAGGGATCCGAAAAACTGTTTTTT	CASSQEGSEKLFF
many	TRBD1	TRBJ2-1	TRBV11-2	TGTGCCAGCAGCTTAAGACAGGGGGCCTTGTATGATGAGCAGTTCTTC	CASSLRQGALYDEQFF
many	-	TRBJ1-5	TRBV20-1	TGCAGTGCTGATCAATCGGCCCCGAGAGGGCCCCAGCATTTT	CSADQSAPRGPQHF
few	-	TRBJ1-6	TRBV6-6	TGTGCCAGCAAAGGAAGGGTTAGTTCACCCCTCCACTTT	CASKGRVSSPLHF
many	-	TRBJ1-1	TRBV7-3	TGTGCCAGTCACGCGCAGCCTAACACTGAAGCTTTCTTT	CASHAQPNTEAFF
few	-	TRBJ1-2	TRBV12-3/TRBV12-4	TGTGCCAGCAGTCCCGGTCTTCAGGACTATGGCTACACCTTC	CASSPGLQDYGYTF